Below are 16 T cell receptor beta chains sequenced from a single sample in a study of blood T cell repertoires in COVID-19. Sequenced by immunoSEQ multiplex PCR; TCRdb stores in-frame clones only, minus some. The data show 250,000 or so clones, 84% seen once. The sequencing input was peripheral blood. Source of these receptors: a man between 60 and 70 years old with acute or convalescent COVID-19.

The chain has TRBV5-1 and TRBJ2-7, with a possible D match to TRBD1 (6 bases). The CDR3 contains 12 residues. Trimming took off 4 bases at V and 3 bases at J, with 8 bases between the two ends. CDR1 is SGHRS and CDR2 is YFSETQ in the germline V gene. This CDR3 is CASSQQGYEQYF. CDR3 DNA sequence: TGCGCCAGCAGCCAACAGGGCTACGAGCAGTACTTC.

This clone was picked up a small number of times. The chain combines TRBV5-1 with TRBJ2-7; D possibly corresponds to TRBD2 (6 bases). Germline V gene data show CDR1 as SGHRS and CDR2 as YFSETQ. Trimming took off 5 bases at V and 4 bases at J, with 16 bases between the two ends. The CDR3 extends over 14 amino acids. CDR3 protein: CASRYQSGTYEQYF. The CDR3 nucleotides read TGCGCCAGCAGGTATCAAAGTGGGACTTACGAGCAGTACTTC. The variable domain in full, with the rest retrieved from reference TRBV5-1 and TRBJ2-7, is KAGVTQTPRYLIKTRGQQVTLSCSPISGHRSVSWYQQTPGQGLQFLFEYFSETQRNKGNFPGRFSGRQFSNSRSEMNVSTLELGDSALYLCASRYQSGTYEQYFGPGTRLTVT.

This sequence joins TRBV7-9 and TRBJ1-4; D is ambiguous. Germline V lookup: CDR1 SEHNR, CDR2 FQNEAQ (reference sequence). Trimming cost V 5 bases and J 0 bases, with 7 bases left between them. The CDR3 is made up of 14 amino acids. Here the CDR3 reads CASSADSTNEKLFF. In DNA, the CDR3 is TGTGCCAGCAGCGCAGACTCAACTAATGAAAAACTGTTTTTT.

This clone has only one observation. This chain links TRBV6-4 with TRBJ2-3; 8 bases agree with TRBD1. V shed 3 bases, J shed 3 bases, and the junction held 2 bases outside the gene matches. The CDR3 has 14 amino acids. CDR1 and CDR2 (germline): MRHNA, SNTAGT. CDR3 nucleotides: TGTGCCAGCAGTGAACAGGGGGAAACAGATACGCAGTATTTT. The encoded protein is CASSEQGETDTQYF.

This clone was counted between two and nine times. The chain uses TRBV27 and TRBJ2-1; no firm D call. The V and J ends lost 6 bases and 3 bases respectively, with 15 bases between them. CDR3 length: 15 amino acids. CDR1 and CDR2 from the germline V gene are MNHEY and SMNVEV (reference sequence). CDR3 loop: CASSQDLKHYNEQFF. In DNA form, the CDR3 reads TGTGCCAGCAGCCAAGATTTAAAACACTACAATGAGCAGTTCTTC.

The CDR3 nucleotides are TGTGCCATCACCCACCAGGACAGGGGACTCGATGAGCAGTTCTTC. Protein sequence: CAITHQDRGLDEQFF. This rearrangement joins TRBV10-3 to TRBJ2-1, with 9 positions matching TRBD1. J was trimmed by 8 bases and V by 7 bases; bases with no gene match: 12. Germline loops: CDR1 ENHRY, CDR2 SYGVKD. There are 15 residues in the CDR3.

This chain uses TRBV5-5 with TRBJ2-2, with D unclear. This CDR3 has 16 amino acids. CDR1 and CDR2 from the germline V gene are SGHKS and YYEKEE (reference sequence). Trimming left V 0 bases short and J 0 bases short, with 9 bases between. CDR3 sequence reads: CASSLVGRSNTGELFF. CDR3 nucleotide sequence: TGTGCCAGCAGCTTGGTGGGCAGATCGAACACCGGGGAGCTGTTTTTT.

V gene TRBV30 combines with J gene TRBJ1-5; D possibly corresponds to TRBD1 (5 bases). V lost 5 bases to trimming and J lost 7 bases, with 15 bases between them. CDR3 length equals 13 residues. Germline V CDR1 and CDR2: GTSNPN, SVGIG (reference sequence). The CDR3 DNA sequence: TGTGCCTGGTCGGTAGGGGAGGGCCAGCCCCAGCATTTT. Amino acid sequence: CAWSVGEGQPQHF. Full variable domain (rest looked up from reference TRBV30 and TRBJ1-5): SQTIHQWPATLVQPVGSPLSLECTVEGTSNPNLYWYRQAAGRGLQLLFYSVGIGQISSEVPQNLSASRPQDRQFILSSKKLLLSDSGFYLCAWSVGEGQPQHFGDGTRLSIL.

The rearrangement uses TRBV5-1 and TRBJ1-2; 10 positions match TRBD1. The CDR3 totals 15 residues. The germline V gene encodes CDR1 SGHRS and CDR2 YFSETQ. V trimming: 0 bases; J trimming: 6 bases; junction bases outside the gene matches: 5. The DNA of the CDR3 is TGCGCCAGCAGCTTGGCCAAGACAGGGGGCGATGGCTACACCTTC. Translating gives CASSLAKTGGDGYTF.

The V gene is TRBV19, the J gene TRBJ2-5, with 14 bases identical to TRBD2. Trimming took 4 bases from V and 4 from J; bases not matched to a gene: 2. Germline values: CDR1 LNHDA, CDR2 SQIVND (reference sequence). The CDR3 spans 15 residues. CDR3 sequence (DNA): TGTGCCAGTAGTACGGGACTAGCGGGAGTAGAGACCCAGTACTTC. Encoded protein: CASSTGLAGVETQYF. Variable domain in full (rest from reference TRBV19 and TRBJ2-5): DGGITQSPKYLFRKEGQNVTLSCEQNLNHDAMYWYRQDPGQGLRLIYYSQIVNDFQKGDIAEGYSVSREKKESFPLTVTSAQKNPTAFYLCASSTGLAGVETQYFGPGTRLLVL.

The J gene is TRBJ1-1, the V gene TRBV5-1; D unresolved. The V and J ends lost 2 bases and 2 bases respectively, with 13 bases between them. The CDR3 runs 15 residues. The germline V gene has CDR1 SGHRS and CDR2 YFSETQ. CDR3 region: CASSLPERLNTEAFF. CDR3 sequence (DNA): TGCGCCAGCAGCTTACCCGAGCGGTTAAACACTGAAGCTTTCTTT. Full variable domain (outside the CDR3, taken from reference TRBV5-1 and TRBJ1-1): KAGVTQTPRYLIKTRGQQVTLSCSPISGHRSVSWYQQTPGQGLQFLFEYFSETQRNKGNFPGRFSGRQFSNSRSEMNVSTLELGDSALYLCASSLPERLNTEAFFGQGTRLTVV.

The gene calls are TRBV5-1 and TRBJ2-7, with D possibly matching TRBD1 (6 bases). Looked up from germline, CDR1 is SGHRS and CDR2 is YFSETQ. Trimming left V 4 bases short and J 2 bases short, with 16 bases between. The CDR3 sequence is 15 residues long. The CDR3 DNA follows: TGCGCCAGCAGCCGACGGGACACGACCACCTACGAGCAGTACTTC. Translation gives CASSRRDTTTYEQYF.

The chain is built from TRBV9 and TRBJ2-1, with 8 positions matching TRBD1. Germline values: CDR1 SGDLS, CDR2 YYNGEE. V was clipped by 4 bases and J by 9 bases; unmatched bases: 12. This CDR3 has 15 amino acids. CDR3 DNA: TGTGCCAGCAGCCCCCCCGACAGGGGAGTGGGTGAGCAGTTCTTC. Its protein is CASSPPDRGVGEQFF.

The chain uses TRBV7-9 and TRBJ1-1; D might be TRBD1 (5 bases). This CDR3 contains 13 residues. Germline-derived CDR1 and CDR2 are SEHNR and FQNEAQ (reference sequence). V lost 3 bases and J 9 bases, leaving 14 bases between the germline ends. The CDR3 coding sequence is TGTGCCAGCAGCTTCCCCGGGGGGGGACAAGCTTTCTTT. This encodes CASSFPGGGQAFF.

The chain links TRBV6-6 to TRBJ2-7; the D gene is possibly TRBD1 (7 bases). This CDR3 is built from 14 residues. Trimming removed 7 bases at V and 6 bases at J, with 19 bases between. Germline CDR1 and CDR2: MNHNY and SVGAGI (reference sequence). The CDR3 sequence is CASTPRGVPSEQYF. The CDR3 DNA reads TGTGCCAGCACCCCCAGGGGGGTACCTTCCGAGCAGTACTTC.

The chain links TRBV19 to TRBJ2-5; 7 bases are shared with TRBD1. Trimming at V came to 4 bases and at J to 11 bases, leaving 10 bases not matched to a gene. CDR3 size: 13 residues. Germline CDR1 and CDR2: LNHDA and SQIVND (reference sequence). The CDR3 sequence is CASSNRDSHRQYF. Written as DNA, the CDR3 is TGTGCCAGTAGTAACCGGGACAGCCACCGGCAGTACTTC.